This T cell receptor (beta chain) was obtained from a study of shared clonotypes between healthy human individuals. The assay was immunoSEQ multiplex PCR, and TCRdb's table has in-frame clones only and misses some. The sample lists roughly 1 million clones, around 78% occurring once. V lost 1 base and J lost 5; bases outside the gene matches: 3. CDR3 size: 14 residues. Germline loops: CDR1 LGHNA, CDR2 YSLEER. As regards this clone: Distinct nucleotide sequences in the sample also encode this CDR3.

This chain links TRBV4-3 with TRBJ1-2; 8 nucleotides match TRBD1. The sequenced sample consisted of memory CD4+ T cells from PBMCs. This sample's subset: CD45RA-negative fraction. This sequence was found in a man aged 18 to 30 in good health. Some clones in this sample may be carry-over from other donors' samples. The CDR3 region has the DNA TGCGCCAGCAGCCAAGGGACAGGGAATTATGGCTACACCTTC. This encodes CASSQGTGNYGYTF.